In this sample, the clone carrying this T cell receptor beta chain turned up many times. This sample is part of a study of patients and donors after allogeneic stem cell transplantation. One entry per CDR3 protein results from TCRdb running MiXCR on the RT-PCR reads. The table records just under 20,000 distinct CDR3 sequences, around 5% of them present only once. V was clipped by 0 bases and J by 2 bases, with 14 bases between them. This CDR3 is 17 amino acids long. Germline CDR1 SGHRS, CDR2 YFSETQ. Sequencing was done on a sample of blood, either unsorted or a sorted T cell fraction (not recorded which). The J gene is TRBJ2-2, the V gene TRBV5-1, with a weak D call TRBD2 (5 bases). The TCR was taken from a human donor who was either an allogeneic HSCT recipient or a stem cell or donor lymphocyte infusion donor (not recorded which). It is not recorded whose cells these are; they may come from a transplant donor. CDR3 sequence: CASSLEAEDLNTGELFF. CDR3 nucleotides: TGCGCCAGCAGCTTGGAAGCGGAGGACTTAAACACCGGGGAGCTGTTTTTT.